This passage covers 22 T cell receptor beta chains from one sample sequenced in a study of radiotherapy plus CTLA-4 blockade in lung cancer. The data were produced by immunoSEQ multiplex PCR, yet TCRdb's version contains in-frame clones alone and is incomplete. The sample gives around 55,000 clones, approximately 82% of which show up once; over 6% is in the top ten. Sequenced here: peripheral blood, sampled from a patient treated with radiotherapy plus ipilimumab. Receptor source: a human donor with non-small cell lung cancer whose response to radiotherapy plus ipilimumab could not be evaluated.

The chain couples TRBV29-1 to TRBJ2-3, with a tentative D call TRBD2 (5 bases). CDR1 SQVTM and CDR2 ANQGSEA come from the germline V gene. V lost 4 bases to trimming and J lost 4 bases, with 12 bases between them. The CDR3 consists of 13 residues. In DNA form, the CDR3 reads TGCAGCGTTGTGGTGGGAGCCGCAGATACGCAGTATTTT. This codes for CSVVVGAADTQYF.

This clone was detected only once. The CDR3 region is CASSVGGTGGGPYQETQYF. For the CDR3, the DNA is TGTGCCAGCAGCGTAGGGGGAACAGGGGGCGGGCCCTACCAAGAGACCCAGTACTTC. The rearrangement uses TRBV9 and TRBJ2-5; 9 bases are a match to TRBD1. The CDR3 sequence is 19 residues long. V trimming: 0 bases; J trimming: 0 bases; junction bases outside the gene matches: 12. The germline V gene encodes CDR1 SGDLS and CDR2 YYNGEE.

This clone was seen only once. The CDR3 protein is CASSQGRQGATRINTEAFF. CDR3 nucleotides: TGCGCCAGCAGCCAAGGAAGGCAGGGGGCTACTCGGATAAACACTGAAGCTTTCTTT. The chain is built from TRBV4-1 and TRBJ1-1, with TRBD1 matching over 8 bases. CDR1 is MGHRA and CDR2 is YSYEKL in the germline V gene. V dropped 1 base and J dropped 2; count of bases not matched to a gene: 15. This CDR3 contains 19 residues.

The V call is TRBV7-8, the J call TRBJ1-2; tentatively, D is TRBD1 (6 bases). Germline V gene lookup returns CDR1 SGHVS and CDR2 FQNEAQ. V lost 5 bases, J lost 3 bases, and 10 bases lay in between. The CDR3 totals 13 residues. The CDR3 here is CASSKSGDYGYTF. The CDR3 coding sequence is TGTGCCAGCAGCAAATCAGGGGACTATGGCTACACCTTC.

This clone was counted only a few times. The CDR3 bases are TGTGCCAGCAGTTTAACTAACTACAATGAGCAGTTCTTC. Translation gives CASSLTNYNEQFF. This chain uses TRBV28 with TRBJ2-1, with D uncertain. Germline V gene data show CDR1 as MDHEN and CDR2 as SYDVKM. This CDR3 is 13 amino acids long. V lost 2 bases, J lost 3 bases, and 5 bases lay in between.

V gene TRBV9 combines with J gene TRBJ2-2; tentatively, D is TRBD2 (5 bases). The length of the CDR3 is 14 residues. Trimming cost V 3 bases and J 1 base, with 7 bases left between them. The germline V gene has CDR1 SGDLS and CDR2 YYNGEE. The CDR3 region has the DNA TGTGCCAGCAGCGGAGCGGTGAACACCGGGGAGCTGTTTTTT. It yields the protein CASSGAVNTGELFF.

This clone was seen a handful of times. The chain employs TRBV29-1 and TRBJ1-1, with TRBD1 as a possible D gene (6 bases). The CDR3 consists of 13 residues. Germline-derived CDR1 and CDR2 are SQVTM and ANQGSEA. Here the CDR3 reads CSDYRDMNTEAFF. The DNA for the CDR3 is TGCAGTGACTACAGGGACATGAACACTGAAGCTTTCTTT.

Only a few counts were recorded for this clone. CDR3 nucleotide sequence: TGTGCCAGCAGTTTCAGCGGGACGAACTACGAGCAGTACTTC. It codes for CASSFSGTNYEQYF. The V gene is TRBV27, the J gene TRBJ2-7; the match to TRBD2 covers 7 bases. This CDR3 has 14 amino acids. Unmatched junction bases numbered 5, after V lost 3 bases and J lost 3 bases. Germline V gene lookup returns CDR1 MNHEY and CDR2 SMNVEV (reference sequence).

V usage is TRBV27 and J usage is TRBJ1-4; no definite D call. The CDR3 is 14 residues long. Germline CDR1 reads MNHEY; CDR2 reads SMNVEV (reference sequence). Trimming cost V 3 bases and J 10 bases, with 15 bases left between them. CDR3 nucleotide sequence: TGTGCCAGCAGTTTCTACGGCGGAATGGGAAAACTGTTTTTT. This translates into CASSFYGGMGKLFF. The complete variable domain, with remaining parts taken from reference TRBV27 and TRBJ1-4, reads EAQVTQNPRYLITVTGKKLTVTCSQNMNHEYMSWYRQDPGLGLRQIYYSMNVEVTDKGDVPEGYKVSRKEKRNFPLILESPSPNQTSLYFCASSFYGGMGKLFFGSGTQLSVL.

The CDR3 DNA follows: TGCATTCCCCCGGGAAAAGATACGCAGTATTTT. Translated, it gives CIPPGKDTQYF. This chain joins TRBV20-1 and TRBJ2-3; tentatively, D is TRBD2 (5 bases). The CDR3 sequence is 11 residues long. The germline gives CDR1 DFQATT, CDR2 SNEGSKA (reference sequence).

This clone was counted a single time. The rearrangement links TRBV28 to TRBJ2-3; D is ambiguous. Germline V gene data show CDR1 as MDHEN and CDR2 as SYDVKM. The V and J ends lost 6 bases and 0 bases respectively, with 13 bases between them. The CDR3 runs to 15 residues. The CDR3 DNA is TGTGCCAGCAGCCCCGCCGCCCTAAGCACAGATACGCAGTATTTT. Amino acid sequence: CASSPAALSTDTQYF.

The chain uses TRBV12-1 and TRBJ2-2; TRBD2 reflects the table's D call only, with no check against the DNA. TRBV12-1 is reported as a pseudogene. The CDR3 sequence is 17 residues long. CDR3 loop: CASSLTGGPANTGELFF. The CDR3 DNA sequence: TGTGCCAGCAGCTTAACGGGGGGGCCCGCGAACACCGGGGAGCTGTTTTTT.

This rearrangement joins TRBV12-5 to TRBJ2-7; D possibly corresponds to TRBD2 (6 bases). V was cut by 5 bases and J by 6 bases, with 20 bases left in between. The CDR3 runs to 15 residues. In germline, CDR1 is LGHNT, CDR2 FRNRAP. The CDR3 protein is CASGTAGRERGEQYF. The CDR3 DNA is TGTGCTAGTGGTACTGCGGGACGAGAAAGGGGCGAGCAGTACTTC.

The rearrangement joins TRBV19 to TRBJ2-7; TRBD2 matches 13 bases. Germline lookup yields CDR1 LNHDA and CDR2 SQIVND (reference sequence). Trimming cost V 4 bases and J 2 bases; bases outside gene matches: 11. CDR3 length equals 18 residues. DNA of the CDR3: TGTGCCAGTAGTACCGGACTAGCGGGGGCTACAATAGCCTACGAGCAGTACTTC. It encodes CASSTGLAGATIAYEQYF.

This chain links TRBV18 with TRBJ1-2; the match to TRBD1 covers 9 bases. The CDR3 is made up of 14 amino acids. Germline lookup yields CDR1 KGHSH and CDR2 LQKENI. J lost 2 bases, V lost 6 bases, and 4 bases had no gene match. The CDR3 sequence is CASSRQGENYGYTF. As DNA, the CDR3 is TGTGCCAGCTCTCGACAGGGGGAAAACTATGGCTACACCTTC.

This clone occurred a few times. This rearrangement joins TRBV5-1 to TRBJ1-1; TRBD1 agrees at 8 bases. The CDR3 extends over 14 amino acids. Germline assignment: CDR1 SGHRS and CDR2 YFSETQ. V shed 4 bases, J shed 0 bases, and the junction held 2 bases outside the gene matches. The CDR3, as DNA: TGCGCCAGCAGCGGGGGACAGGTGAACACTGAAGCTTTCTTT. This codes for CASSGGQVNTEAFF.

The chain employs TRBV11-2 and TRBJ2-5; D is unclear. Trimming took off 5 bases at V and 5 bases at J, with 15 bases between the two ends. The CDR3 length is 14 residues. The germline gives CDR1 SGHAT, CDR2 FQNNGV. CDR3 DNA sequence: TGTGCCAGCAGCCGTGATCTCCAGAGGGAGACCCAGTACTTC. Translation: CASSRDLQRETQYF. The full variable domain, in which reference TRBV11-2 and TRBJ2-5 provide the parts outside the CDR3, is EAGVAQSPRYKIIEKRQSVAFWCNPISGHATLYWYQQILGQGPKLLIQFQNNGVVDDSQLPKDRFSAERLKGVDSTLKIQPAKLEDSAVYLCASSRDLQRETQYFGPGTRLLVL.

The V gene is TRBV7-2, the J gene TRBJ2-1, with TRBD1 matching 9 bases. The CDR3 runs 17 residues. Germline V gene lookup returns CDR1 SGHTA and CDR2 FQGNSA. The V gene end was trimmed by 5 bases and the J gene end by 12 bases; junction bases not matched to a gene: 20. CDR3: CASSQDRGAGRLPVQFF. CDR3 bases: TGTGCCAGCAGCCAAGACAGGGGGGCAGGCAGACTCCCAGTGCAGTTCTTC. Complete variable domain (other parts from reference TRBV7-2 and TRBJ2-1): GAGVSQSPSNKVTEKGKDVELRCDPISGHTALYWYRQSLGQGLEFLIYFQGNSAPDKSGLPSDRFSAERTGGSVSTLTIQRTQQEDSAVYLCASSQDRGAGRLPVQFFGPGTRLTVL.

DNA of the CDR3: TGTGCCAGCAGCTTCACTAGCGGGGGCCCGCAAGAGACCCAGTACTTC. Translating gives CASSFTSGGPQETQYF. This sequence joins TRBV7-2 and TRBJ2-5, with TRBD2 matching 11 bases. Losses at the gene ends were 3 bases for V and 2 bases for J; bases not matched to a gene: 5. Germline assignment: CDR1 SGHTA and CDR2 FQGNSA. The CDR3 extends over 16 amino acids.

About this clone: A junction end diverges from the germline sequence, so it may reflect a read error. The V call is TRBV4-1, the J call TRBJ2-3; TRBD1 agrees at 9 bases. The CDR3 is made up of 17 amino acids. Germline CDR1 reads MGHRA; CDR2 reads YSYEKL. The CDR3 DNA sequence: TGCGCCAGCGGCCAAGATTCCGGGACAGGGCACACAGATACGCAGTATTTT. Its protein product is CASGQDSGTGHTDTQYF.

The rearrangement joins TRBV7-2 to TRBJ2-2, with a tentative D call TRBD2 (5 bases). The length of the CDR3 is 16 residues. Germline loops: CDR1 SGHTA, CDR2 FQGNSA. Trimming removed 1 base from V and 7 bases from J, with 16 bases in between. CDR3 amino acids: CASSLGWWELGGELFF. CDR3 coding DNA: TGTGCCAGCAGCTTAGGCTGGTGGGAGCTTGGCGGGGAGCTGTTTTTT.

The chain is built from TRBV7-2 and TRBJ2-7; the D gene is possibly TRBD1 (5 bases). From germline, CDR1 is SGHTA and CDR2 FQGNSA. The CDR3 has 17 residues. V lost 5 bases and J 0 bases, leaving 20 bases between the germline ends. The CDR3 nucleotides read TGTGCCAGCAGCCCCTCCGCCGGAAGGGGCGTCTCCTACGAGCAGTACTTC. Residues: CASSPSAGRGVSYEQYF.